This T cell receptor beta chain was observed in a study of T cells in Graves' hyperthyroidism and ophthalmopathy. Points from the study as a whole: Among clonotypes expanded in thyroid above 0.001, most were also found in blood.

The CDR3 has 13 amino acids. V shed 6 bases and J 9 bases; nucleotides not matched to a gene: 11. The germline CDR1 and CDR2 sequences are DFQATT and SNEGSKA (reference sequence). Ten or more counts support this clonotype. Its target is unknown. Amplified TCR beta CDR3 regions came from RNA transcripts. First-round RT-PCR targeting the TCR CDR3 was performed with the HTBI primer set. One entry per CDR3 protein results from TCRdb running MiXCR on the multiplex PCR reads. In the table there are some 720,000 distinct CDR3 sequences, less than 20% of which are singletons. This chain connects TRBV20-1 to TRBJ2-1; TRBD1 matches 7 bases. The sequencing sample was made of blood. The sequence came from a man aged 18 to 35 with Graves' hyperthyroidism. The CDR3, as DNA: TGCAGTGCAATTGGGACAGCCAGAGGTGAGCAGTTCTTC. Translating it yields CSAIGTARGEQFF.